This T cell receptor beta chain emerged from a study of CD8 T cells in Susac syndrome. Germline CDR1 reads DFQATT; CDR2 reads SNEGSKA (reference sequence). The CDR3 covers 15 residues. V lost 6 bases to trimming and J lost 7 bases; unmatched junction nucleotides: 15. RNA amounts of about 0.45 to 1 ug underwent reverse transcription with random hexamers. TCR beta CDR3 was amplified by immunoSEQ covering 54 Vbeta and 13 Jbeta. TCRdb called the immunoSEQ multiplex PCR reads again in MiXCR, with one record for every CDR3 protein. This table has under 200,000 distinct CDR3 sequences, 85% to 95% appearing once.

The sample comprised CD4+ T cells from PBMCs. This clonotype originated in a human donor in good health. The V and J genes are TRBV20-1 and TRBJ2-1; TRBD2 matches at 7 bases. The CDR3: CSAGEGLLDGNEQFF. The DNA for the CDR3 is TGCAGTGCGGGGGAGGGACTTCTGGATGGTAATGAGCAGTTCTTC.